This T cell receptor beta chain was documented in a study of blood T cell repertoires in COVID-19 (dated by TCRdb to the early 2020s). Broadly, across the study: Samples from collaborators originated in the United States, Italy and Spain and spanned both the acute and convalescent phases of COVID-19. The material from the prospective study consisted of cDNA or gDNA derived from T cells, B-cell-depleted T cells, or PBMCs. Subjects who had been exposed to COVID-19, were actively infected with it, or had recovered from it provided the deeply sampled blood TCRbeta repertoires that made up the dataset. A freely available public database, intended as a resource for researchers studying the immune response to SARS-CoV-2, is where the repertoires were released. Samples came from the ongoing ImmuneRACE study (first 160 participants) plus 1,254 subjects from 6 global collaborators. A de-identified subject ID, COVID-19 status, age in years and sex were almost always included in the sample metadata. Where available, HLA class I and class II types were obtained from metadata supplied by the sample provider rather than from assay-based typing.

Regarding this clone: No antigen is known for it. No base quality values were provided; no much bigger clone lies one nucleotide off.

The collaborating institutions used their own protocols to collect whole blood in K2EDTA tubes. Collaborator samples were shipped for TCRbeta analysis as frozen whole blood, isolated PBMCs, or DNA extracted from either sample type. The immunoSEQ Assay, a bias-controlled multiplex PCR, was used to amplify TCRbeta CDR3 regions from genomic DNA. The study's own analysis went as follows. Within the assay, amplification of reference gene primers was used to estimate how many nucleated cells each sample contained. To quantify the absolute abundance of each unique TCRbeta CDR3 rearrangement, sequence reads were collapsed and filtered. Productive Simpson clonality was computed per sample as the square root of Simpson's diversity index over productive rearrangements. The immuneACCESS repertoire file appears here via TCRdb, limited to in-frame rearrangements. These files lack a portion of the clones; in checked studies, under half of the deficit traces to unresolved V genes, and the cause of the others is not known. That table is the source of V, J and clone size, and D and trimming were worked out from the DNA. In all, the sample holds tens of thousands of clones, and around 90% of those were seen once. The ten largest clones add up to around 8.3% of the sample.

Paper-wide results and their limitations: The amount of clinical and demographic metadata varied by source and participant and was provided uncurated.

After removal of 2 bases from V and 7 bases from J, the junction retains 5 bases not matched to a gene. The cysteine opens and the phenylalanine closes a CDR3 of 15 amino acids. Only CDR3 DNA remains: 45 bases, in frame from the first base. The germline V gene supplies CDR1 MNHEY and CDR2 SVGEGT. The receptor comes from a human donor with active COVID-19. The donor label of this sample is uncertain. The sequenced material came from peripheral blood. The receptor chain draws on TRBV6-2 or TRBV6-3 and TRBJ2-2, with 9 bases in between that match TRBD1. The CDR3 corresponds to CASSYEGTGLGELFF. The nucleotide sequence reads TGTGCCAGCAGTTACGAGGGGACAGGGCTCGGGGAGCTGTTTTTT.